This TCR beta chain appears in the sequencing data of a study of T cell responses to AZD1222 COVID-19 vaccine. Study results and caveats: Clonal diversity was possibly underestimated; the donors were predominantly white British and more often female. Samples come after the peak T cell response, not at day 14.

Method: immunoSEQ multiplex PCR; TCRdb's copy keeps in-frame clones and lacks some. The table has roughly 50,000 clones, around 90% seen once. As concerns this clone: As yet, its antigen is unknown.

CDR1 and CDR2 from the germline V gene are SNHLY and FYNNEI. The CDR3 extends over 11 amino acids. V lost 5 bases to trimming and J lost 10 bases; unmatched junction nucleotides: 1. The sequence came from an adult who received the AZD1222 COVID-19 vaccine. The chain uses TRBV2 and TRBJ1-4; TRBD1 matches 7 bases. Sequenced here: peripheral blood, sampled 28 days after the second AZD1222 dose. The CDR3 DNA follows: TGTGCCAGCAGTAACAGGGGAAAACTGTTTTTT. Amino acids: CASSNRGKLFF.